The count of the clone carrying this T cell receptor beta chain is one. Its antigen is unidentified. TCRdb ran MiXCR on the 5' RACE reads and lists one entry per CDR3 protein. Of 350,000 to 450,000 distinct CDR3 sequences detected, roughly 6.2% appear once; the ten largest clones hold around 16%. The data are from a study of T cells after yellow fever vaccination. The CDR3 runs to 14 residues. Trimming cost V 5 bases and J 14 bases; bases outside gene matches: 12. Germline loops: CDR1 SGHTA, CDR2 FQGNSA. The study, taken as a whole, reports: Post-booster samples contained most primary-vaccination clones (more than 95% CD4, about 90% CD8).

J is TRBJ1-4 and V is TRBV7-2; 9 bases align to TRBD1. The receptor was isolated from a man aged 25 to 40 who received the YFV17D yellow fever vaccine. The specimen comprised PBMCs, sampled 5 days after the yellow fever booster vaccination. CDR3 DNA sequence: TGTGCCAGCAGCCTAGACGGACAGGGGTCTCGTCTGTTTTTT. Encoded protein: CASSLDGQGSRLFF.